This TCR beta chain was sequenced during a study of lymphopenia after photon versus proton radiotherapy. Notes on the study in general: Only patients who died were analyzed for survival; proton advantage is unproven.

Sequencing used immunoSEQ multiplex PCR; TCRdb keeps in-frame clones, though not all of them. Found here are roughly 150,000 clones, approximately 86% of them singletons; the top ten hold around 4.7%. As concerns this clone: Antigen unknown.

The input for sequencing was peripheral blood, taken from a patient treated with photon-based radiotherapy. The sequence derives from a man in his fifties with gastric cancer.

CDR3 nucleotide sequence: TGCGCCAGCAGCGTACAGGACTCGAACACTGAAGCTTTCTTT. Its translation: CASSVQDSNTEAFF. The V call is TRBV5-1, the J call TRBJ1-1; possible D gene TRBD1, 5 bases. Germline V lookup: CDR1 SGHRS, CDR2 YFSETQ. The V and J ends lost 4 bases and 1 base respectively, with 11 bases between them. The CDR3 has 14 residues.